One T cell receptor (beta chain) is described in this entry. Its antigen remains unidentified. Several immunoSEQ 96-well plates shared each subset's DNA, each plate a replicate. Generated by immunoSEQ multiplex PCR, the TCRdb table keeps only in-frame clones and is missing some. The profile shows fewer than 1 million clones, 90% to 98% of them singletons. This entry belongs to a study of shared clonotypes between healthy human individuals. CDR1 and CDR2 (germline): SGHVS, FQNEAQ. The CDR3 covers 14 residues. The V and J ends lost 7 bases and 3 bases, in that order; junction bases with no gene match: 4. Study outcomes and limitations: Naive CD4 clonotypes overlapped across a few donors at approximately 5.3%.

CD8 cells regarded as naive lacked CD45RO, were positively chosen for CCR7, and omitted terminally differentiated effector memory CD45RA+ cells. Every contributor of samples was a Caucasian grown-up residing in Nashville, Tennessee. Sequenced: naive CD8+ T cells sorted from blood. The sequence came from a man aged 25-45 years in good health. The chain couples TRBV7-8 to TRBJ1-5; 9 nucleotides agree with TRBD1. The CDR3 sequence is CASTGQGHNQPQHF. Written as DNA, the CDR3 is TGTGCCAGCACCGGACAGGGGCACAATCAGCCCCAGCATTTT. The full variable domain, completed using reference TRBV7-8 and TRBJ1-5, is GAGVSQSPRYKVAKRGQDVALRCDPISGHVSLFWYQQALGQGPEFLTYFQNEAQLDKSGLPSDRFFAERPEGSVSTLKIQRTQQEDSAVYLCASTGQGHNQPQHFGDGTRLSIL.